The 22 T cell receptor beta chains below were found in one sample sequenced in a study of shared clonotypes between healthy human individuals. TCRdb's table, derived via immunoSEQ multiplex PCR, lists solely in-frame clones and lacks some. This sample has 850,000 to 1,200,000 clones; about 70% occur once, and the top ten carry approximately 1.5%. The specimen was memory CD4+ T cells sorted from blood. The subset was: CD45RA-negative fraction. All receptors derive from a man between 18 and 29 years old in good health.

V and J are TRBV5-5 and TRBJ2-7; D is perhaps TRBD1 or TRBD2 (7 bases each). Germline assignment: CDR1 SGHKS and CDR2 YYEKEE (reference sequence). Deletions cut 1 base from V and 2 bases from J, with 19 bases between. The CDR3 is 17 residues long. CDR3 bases: TGTGCCAGCAGCTTGTCCCCAGGGGGGCGGGGGACCTACGAGCAGTACTTC. Translated: CASSLSPGGRGTYEQYF.

The V and J genes are TRBV29-1 and TRBJ2-5, with D possibly matching TRBD2 (6 bases). V was shortened by 7 bases and J by 5 bases, with 14 bases between the two germline ends. This CDR3 region has 12 residues. The germline CDR1 and CDR2 sequences are SQVTM and ANQGSEA. In DNA form, the CDR3 reads TGCAGCGCGAGGGAGGCAACGGAGACCCAGTACTTC. Its translation: CSAREATETQYF. The variable domain in full, with the rest retrieved from reference TRBV29-1 and TRBJ2-5, is SAVISQKPSRDICQRGTSLTIQCQVDSQVTMMFWYRQQPGQSLTLIATANQGSEATYESGFVIDKFPISRPNLTFSTLTVSNMSPEDSSIYLCSAREATETQYFGPGTRLLVL.

J is TRBJ2-7 and V is TRBV4-3; weak D call: TRBD1 (6 bases). This CDR3 spans 15 amino acids. CDR1 is LGHNA, CDR2 YSLEER, per germline. Deletions cut 2 bases from V and 4 bases from J, with 15 bases between. The CDR3 spells CASSQQQGVYYEQYF. CDR3 DNA: TGCGCCAGCAGCCAACAACAGGGCGTTTATTACGAGCAGTACTTC.

The rearrangement uses TRBV18 and TRBJ1-6; D gene ambiguous. The CDR3 sequence is 16 residues long. V lost 2 bases to trimming and J lost 0 bases, with 8 bases between them. In germline, CDR1 is KGHSH, CDR2 LQKENI. For the CDR3, the DNA is TGTGCCAGCTCACCATTCACAATCTCCTATAATTCACCCCTCCACTTT. It encodes CASSPFTISYNSPLHF.

The V call is TRBV10-1, the J call TRBJ2-3; a possible D gene is TRBD1 (6 bases). V was clipped by 8 bases and J by 2 bases, with 14 bases between them. The CDR3 is 14 amino acids. Per the germline V gene, CDR1 is WNHNN and CDR2 is SYGVQD (reference sequence). CDR3 nucleotides: TGCGCCAGCGGGACAAGCGGTTCCACAGATACGCAGTATTTT. This encodes CASGTSGSTDTQYF.

The V and J genes are TRBV7-2 and TRBJ2-7; D is uncertain. Between the trimmed V and J ends, which lost 4 bases and 4 bases, there was a span of 14 bases. The CDR3 covers 14 residues. Looked up from germline, CDR1 is SGHTA and CDR2 is FQGNSA. Here the CDR3 DNA reads TGTGCCAGCAGCTCGCCCTTCACGGTTTACGAGCAGTACTTC. Protein product: CASSSPFTVYEQYF. Full variable domain (rest looked up from reference TRBV7-2 and TRBJ2-7): GAGVSQSPSNKVTEKGKDVELRCDPISGHTALYWYRQSLGQGLEFLIYFQGNSAPDKSGLPSDRFSAERTGGSVSTLTIQRTQQEDSAVYLCASSSPFTVYEQYFGPGTRLTVT.

The rearrangement joins TRBV19 to TRBJ2-4; D gene uncertain. The germline gives CDR1 LNHDA, CDR2 SQIVND (reference sequence). This CDR3 has 12 residues. V shed 10 bases and J shed 0 bases, with 7 bases lying between them. Here the CDR3 DNA reads TGTGCCACTACAGCAGCCAAAAACATTCAGTACTTC. It is translated as CATTAAKNIQYF.

This clone has a handful of counts. The chain links TRBV5-6 to TRBJ1-3; perhaps TRBD1 as D (5 bases). With 4 bases removed from V and 2 bases from J, the gap between germline ends came to 19 bases. CDR1 SGHDT and CDR2 YYEEEE come from the germline V gene. CDR3 size: 17 residues. CDR3 sequence reads: CASSPVGGLTAGNTIYF. CDR3 nucleotide sequence: TGTGCCAGCAGCCCCGTTGGGGGACTCACGGCTGGAAACACCATATATTTT.

This sequence joins TRBV6-6 and TRBJ1-1; D is possibly TRBD1 (6 bases). CDR3 size: 10 residues. V lost 6 bases and J 12 bases, leaving 11 bases between the germline ends. CDR1 is MNHNY, CDR2 SVGAGI, per germline (reference sequence). CDR3 bases: TGTGCCAGCAGGCGGGACAAAACTTTCTTT. Its translation is CASRRDKTFF.

The rearrangement joins TRBV11-2 to TRBJ2-7; 9 bases are a match to TRBD1. The trim removed 5 bases at V and 5 bases at J, leaving 10 bases unmatched. CDR3 size: 15 residues. CDR1 SGHAT and CDR2 FQNNGV come from the germline V gene. The CDR3 loop reads CASSPIQGQGDEQYF. CDR3 DNA sequence: TGTGCCAGCAGCCCCATACAGGGACAGGGCGACGAGCAGTACTTC.

V and J are TRBV6-5 and TRBJ1-1; perhaps TRBD1 as D (5 bases). Trimming cost V 1 base and J 1 base, with 10 bases left between them. This CDR3 is 15 amino acids long. The germline CDR1 and CDR2 sequences are MNHEY and SVGAGI. The CDR3 region is CASSYFGQGNTEAFF. The CDR3 DNA sequence: TGTGCCAGCAGTTACTTCGGGCAGGGGAACACTGAAGCTTTCTTT.

The rearrangement links TRBV30 to TRBJ2-1; D unclear. This CDR3 has 14 residues. Germline CDR1 is GTSNPN and CDR2 is SVGIG (reference sequence). Trimming removed 1 base at V and 0 bases at J, with 7 bases between. In DNA, the CDR3 is TGTGCCTGGAGTGAGTCGAGCTCCTACAATGAGCAGTTCTTC. It encodes CAWSESSSYNEQFF. The full variable domain, with the rest looked up from reference TRBV30 and TRBJ2-1, is SQTIHQWPATLVQPVGSPLSLECTVEGTSNPNLYWYRQAAGRGLQLLFYSVGIGQISSEVPQNLSASRPQDRQFILSSKKLLLSDSGFYLCAWSESSSYNEQFFGPGTRLTVL.

The gene calls are TRBV9 and TRBJ2-7, with TRBD1 identical over 9 bases. This CDR3 contains 13 residues. Germline CDR1 reads SGDLS; CDR2 reads YYNGEE. With 4 bases clipped from V and 6 bases from J, the junction kept 5 bases outside the gene matches. The CDR3 coding sequence is TGTGCCAGCAGCCGGGAACAGGGGGCCGAGCAGTACTTC. Translated: CASSREQGAEQYF.

V is TRBV6-5 and J is TRBJ1-5; D uncertain. The CDR3 totals 13 residues. The V and J ends lost 4 bases and 4 bases respectively, with 8 bases between them. The germline CDR1 and CDR2 sequences are MNHEY and SVGAGI. The CDR3 loop reads CASSSNGNQPQHF. The CDR3 nucleotides are TGTGCCAGCAGTTCCAACGGAAATCAGCCCCAGCATTTT.

This clone was observed a single time. The gene calls are TRBV5-4 and TRBJ2-3; possible D gene TRBD2, 5 bases. Trimming left V 0 bases short and J 3 bases short, with 14 bases between. The germline V gene has CDR1 SGHNT and CDR2 YYREEE (reference sequence). This CDR3 has 16 amino acids. In nucleotides, the CDR3 is TGTGCCAGCAGCTTGGGTTCGGAGCGGCTTACAGATACGCAGTATTTT. Amino acids: CASSLGSERLTDTQYF.

The chain employs TRBV6-6 and TRBJ1-1, with D possibly matching TRBD1 (5 bases). V was clipped by 5 bases and J by 7 bases, with 14 bases between them. In germline, CDR1 is MNHNY, CDR2 SVGAGI (reference sequence). This CDR3 is built from 13 residues. As DNA, the CDR3 is TGTGCCAGCAGTGGCAGCGGGGGAAGTGAAGCTTTCTTT. This codes for CASSGSGGSEAFF.

This clone was seen a few times. The genes are TRBV5-1 and TRBJ1-2; D ambiguous. CDR1 is SGHRS and CDR2 is YFSETQ in the germline V gene. Trimming pared 2 bases from V and 0 bases from J, leaving 5 bases between. The CDR3 length is 13 residues. CDR3 sequence (DNA): TGCGCCAGCAGCTTAAGCGCTAACTATGGCTACACCTTC. Translating it yields CASSLSANYGYTF.

The chain employs TRBV9 and TRBJ2-7; tentatively, D is TRBD1 or TRBD2 (5 bases each). Germline values: CDR1 SGDLS, CDR2 YYNGEE. This CDR3 has 14 amino acids. Trimming removed 1 base from V and 6 bases from J, with 14 bases in between. In DNA, the CDR3 is TGTGCCAGCAGCGTACGGGACGGGCAGGTCGAGCAGTACTTC. Its protein product is CASSVRDGQVEQYF.

The count of this clone is one. The chain has TRBV30 and TRBJ2-7; TRBD1 might be the D (6 bases). CDR3 size: 15 residues. V was cut by 0 bases and J by 6 bases, with 18 bases left in between. Germline V gene data show CDR1 as GTSNPN and CDR2 as SVGIG (reference sequence). For the CDR3, the DNA is TGTGCCTGGAGTGTTCCAGGGGCAGGGAAGGGCGAGCAGTACTTC. Translating it yields CAWSVPGAGKGEQYF.

Here the CDR3 DNA reads TGTGCCAGCAGCCATCCCGGGGGAGGGAATACGCAGTATTTT. Translating it yields CASSHPGGGNTQYF. This chain uses TRBV14 with TRBJ2-3; 7 bases are a match to TRBD2. CDR1 is SGHDN, CDR2 FVKESK, per germline. After removal of 3 bases from V and 7 bases from J, the junction contained 7 bases not matched to a gene. The CDR3 consists of 14 residues.

The rearrangement links TRBV6-5 to TRBJ2-3; the match to TRBD2 covers 10 bases. From germline, CDR1 is MNHEY and CDR2 SVGAGI. V dropped 6 bases and J dropped 5; count of bases not matched to a gene: 2. This CDR3 region has 13 residues. The CDR3 spells CASRSSGRDTQYF. The CDR3, as DNA: TGTGCCAGCAGGTCTAGCGGGAGAGATACGCAGTATTTT.

V gene TRBV28 combines with J gene TRBJ2-6; either TRBD1 or TRBD2 may supply D (7 bases each). The CDR3 runs 15 residues. CDR1 and CDR2 (germline): MDHEN, SYDVKM. V gave up 8 bases and J gave up 4 bases, with 15 bases separating them. CDR3 loop: CASYSGGAGANVLTF. CDR3 sequence (DNA): TGTGCCAGCTATTCAGGGGGGGCCGGGGCCAACGTCCTGACTTTC. Together with reference TRBV28 and TRBJ2-6, the CDR3 gives the full variable domain: DVKVTQSSRYLVKRTGEKVFLECVQDMDHENMFWYRQDPGLGLRLIYFSYDVKMKEKGDIPEGYSVSREKKERFSLILESASTNQTSMYLCASYSGGAGANVLTFGAGSRLTVL.